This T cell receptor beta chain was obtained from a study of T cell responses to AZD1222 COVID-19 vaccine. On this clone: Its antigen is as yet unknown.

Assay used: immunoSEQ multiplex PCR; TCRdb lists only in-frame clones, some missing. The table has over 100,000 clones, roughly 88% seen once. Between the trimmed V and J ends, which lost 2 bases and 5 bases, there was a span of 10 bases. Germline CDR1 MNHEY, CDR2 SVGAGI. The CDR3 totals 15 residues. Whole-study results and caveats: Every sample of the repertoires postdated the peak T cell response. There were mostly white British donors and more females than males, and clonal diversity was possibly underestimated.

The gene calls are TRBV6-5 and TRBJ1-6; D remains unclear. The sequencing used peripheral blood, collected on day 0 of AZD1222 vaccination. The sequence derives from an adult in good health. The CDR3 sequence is CASSYTRGHNSPLHF. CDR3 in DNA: TGTGCCAGCAGTTACACGCGGGGTCATAATTCACCCCTCCACTTT.